What follows are 13 T cell receptor beta chains derived from one specimen sequenced in a study of OX40 agonist ivuxolimab in advanced cancers. Clones were sequenced by immunoSEQ multiplex PCR, and TCRdb holds only the in-frame ones, with some missing. The sample lists about 78,000 clones; 85% to 95% were seen once. The sample was CD4+ or CD8+ T cells sorted from blood, taken in a trial of the OX40 agonist ivuxolimab. The receptors were gathered from an adult with an advanced solid tumor such as melanoma, head and neck, liver or kidney cancer.

The V and J genes are TRBV6-5 and TRBJ2-1; perhaps TRBD2 as D (5 bases). V lost 2 bases to trimming and J lost 7 bases, with 12 bases between them. CDR3 length: 14 amino acids. The germline V gene encodes CDR1 MNHEY and CDR2 SVGAGI. The CDR3 nucleotides are TGTGCCAGCAGTTACCACGGGAACACTAATGAGCAGTTCTTC. Its translation: CASSYHGNTNEQFF.

This clone was detected once. The chain carries TRBV19 and TRBJ2-4; D remains unclear. Per the germline V gene, CDR1 is LNHDA and CDR2 is SQIVND (reference sequence). Trimming took 2 bases from V and 4 from J, leaving 3 bases between them. The CDR3 spans 12 residues. The CDR3 bases are TGTGCCAGTAGTATATCGAAAAACATTCAGTACTTC. Its translation is CASSISKNIQYF.

The CDR3 region is CASRRGQGLLETQYF. The CDR3 DNA sequence: TGTGCCAGCAGACGAGGACAGGGCTTATTGGAGACCCAGTACTTC. V is TRBV7-2 and J is TRBJ2-5, with 8 bases identical to TRBD1. The V gene's germline CDR1 is SGHTA and CDR2 FQGNSA. The CDR3 is 15 amino acids. With 6 bases clipped from V and 5 bases from J, the junction kept 11 bases outside the gene matches.

The CDR3 DNA follows: TGTGCCAGCAGCTTGGGGGGGACTAGCCAATACGAGCAGTACTTC. It codes for CASSLGGTSQYEQYF. The chain carries TRBV5-5 and TRBJ2-7; 9 bases fit TRBD2. V shed 0 bases and J 4 bases; nucleotides not matched to a gene: 5. Germline V lookup: CDR1 SGHKS, CDR2 YYEKEE (reference sequence). This CDR3 has 15 residues. Based on the CDR3 plus reference TRBV5-5 and TRBJ2-7, the full variable domain is DAGVTQSPTHLIKTRGQQVTLRCSPISGHKSVSWYQQVLGQGPQFIFQYYEKEERGRGNFPDRFSARQFPNYSSELNVNALLLGDSALYLCASSLGGTSQYEQYFGPGTRLTVT.

The chain employs TRBV6-4 and TRBJ1-5; tentative D call: TRBD1 (5 bases). Per germline, CDR1 MRHNA and CDR2 SNTAGT. The CDR3 is made up of 15 amino acids. Deletions cut 1 base from V and 3 bases from J, with 10 bases between. CDR3 protein: CASSDWGLLNQPQHF. CDR3 nucleotide sequence: TGTGCCAGCAGTGACTGGGGACTACTCAATCAGCCCCAGCATTTT.

V usage is TRBV21-1 and J usage is TRBJ1-4; TRBD1, as called in the table, went unchecked against the DNA. TRBV21-1 is a pseudogene locus. The CDR3 runs to 13 residues. The CDR3 spells CARKTGSNEKLFF. CDR3 DNA sequence: TGTGCCAGGAAAACAGGGTCTAATGAAAAACTGTTTTTT.

J is TRBJ1-6 and V is TRBV27; a weak D match, TRBD1 (5 bases). This CDR3 contains 17 residues. Looked up from germline, CDR1 is MNHEY and CDR2 is SMNVEV (reference sequence). The ends were cut back, 5 bases at V and 4 bases at J, with 18 bases in the middle. The CDR3 nucleotides are TGTGCCAGCAGTCCGGGACGCAGGGCTCTATATAATTCACCCCTCCACTTT. Translation: CASSPGRRALYNSPLHF.

The CDR3 DNA reads TGTGCCACCAGCAGCTATAACTCCTACAATGAGCAGTTCTTC. Translation gives CATSSYNSYNEQFF. J is TRBJ2-1 and V is TRBV15; D remains ambiguous. The CDR3 is 14 amino acids. V shed 3 bases and J shed 0 bases, with 6 bases lying between them. The germline CDR1 and CDR2 sequences are LNHNV and YYDKDF (reference sequence).

The CDR3 sequence: CASSEGLAGGPVDTQYF. CDR3 sequence (DNA): TGTGCCAGCAGCGAGGGACTAGCGGGAGGGCCTGTAGATACGCAGTATTTT. The V call is TRBV5-4, the J call TRBJ2-3; 16 positions agree with TRBD2. V shed 4 bases, J shed 5 bases, and the junction held 7 bases outside the gene matches. The CDR3 runs 17 residues. Germline lookup yields CDR1 SGHNT and CDR2 YYREEE (reference sequence).

The genes are TRBV10-3 and TRBJ2-1, with TRBD2 matching 13 bases. Germline-derived CDR1 and CDR2 are ENHRY and SYGVKD. This CDR3 comprises 13 residues. J lost 7 bases, V lost 11 bases, and 5 bases had no gene match. This CDR3 reads CALGTSGVNEQFF. CDR3 DNA: TGTGCCCTTGGGACTAGCGGGGTGAATGAGCAGTTCTTC.

V and J are TRBV5-1 and TRBJ2-2, with TRBD1 matching over 9 bases. The CDR3 contains 15 residues. Germline CDR1 reads SGHRS; CDR2 reads YFSETQ. V dropped 4 bases and J dropped 5; count of bases not matched to a gene: 6. CDR3 region: CASSPGQGRTGELFF. CDR3 nucleotides: TGCGCCAGCAGCCCGGGACAGGGACGAACCGGGGAGCTGTTTTTT.

This chain links TRBV6-1 with TRBJ2-5, with D possibly TRBD2 on 7 matching bases. Trimming removed 3 bases from V and 4 bases from J, with 27 bases in between. The CDR3 extends over 19 amino acids. Germline CDR1 and CDR2: MNHNS and SASEGT. The CDR3 here is CASSENNWGRGGAGETQYF. DNA for the CDR3: TGTGCCAGCAGTGAGAATAATTGGGGTAGGGGGGGCGCAGGAGAGACCCAGTACTTC.

This chain links TRBV6-1 with TRBJ1-5; D perhaps matches TRBD1 (6 bases). Germline CDR1 MNHNS, CDR2 SASEGT. V shed 5 bases and J shed 5 bases, with 16 bases lying between them. CDR3 length: 15 residues. The DNA of the CDR3 is TGTGCCAGCAGTCACGCAGGGGTAGGGGATCAGCCCCAGCATTTT. Amino acid sequence: CASSHAGVGDQPQHF.